The next 22 T cell receptor beta chains were all read from a single sample in a study of T-cell reconstitution after alpha-beta-depleted transplantation in children. Researchers prepared the TCRbeta library using unique molecular identifiers, the study reports. One entry per CDR3 protein, called by TCRdb with MiXCR from the PCR reads. Of about 360,000 distinct CDR3 sequences in the sample, roughly 13% were seen once. This specimen consisted of PBMCs, obtained from the stem cell graft. The receptors here all came from a human donor who donated a stem cell graft to a child with Fanconi anemia.

This clonotype was counted between two and nine times. This sequence may be a read error, since a much larger clone differs from it by one base. This sequence joins TRBV4-3 and TRBJ1-1, with no clear D. The CDR3 contains 13 residues. V was pared by 3 bases and J by 0 bases, with 5 bases between. In germline, CDR1 is LGHNA, CDR2 YSLEER. In nucleotides, the CDR3 is TGCGCCAGCAGCCAGTGGCTGAACACTGAAGCTTTCTTT. Its translation: CASSQWLNTEAFF.

This clonotype was seen a few times. J is TRBJ2-7 and V is TRBV7-9, with TRBD2 identical over 8 bases. The trim removed 5 bases at V and 0 bases at J, leaving 6 bases unmatched. The germline CDR1 and CDR2 sequences are SEHNR and FQNEAQ (reference sequence). The CDR3 loop spans 15 amino acids. The CDR3 region has the DNA TGTGCCAGCAGCACCGAGCGGGGGAGCTCCTACGAGCAGTACTTC. This sequence encodes CASSTERGSSYEQYF.

The gene calls are TRBV20-1 and TRBJ1-2; D not resolved. This CDR3 is 14 amino acids long. The V end was cut by 1 base, the J end by 2 bases, with 11 bases between. Germline loops: CDR1 DFQATT, CDR2 SNEGSKA (reference sequence). CDR3 bases: TGCAGTGCTAGAGTATTACCTGACAACTATGGCTACACCTTC. It codes for CSARVLPDNYGYTF.

This clonotype was found a few times. The chain employs TRBV11-2 and TRBJ2-1, with 11 bases fitting TRBD2. The germline gives CDR1 SGHAT, CDR2 FQNNGV. V was clipped by 3 bases and J by 7 bases; unmatched bases: 8. This CDR3 has 16 residues. The CDR3, as DNA: TGTGCCAGCAGCTTTTTCACTAGCGGGGGTCCAAATGAGCAGTTCTTC. As protein: CASSFFTSGGPNEQFF.

The J gene is TRBJ2-1, the V gene TRBV5-6; 7 bases are shared with TRBD2. The germline CDR1 and CDR2 sequences are SGHDT and YYEEEE. V dropped 0 bases and J dropped 10; count of bases not matched to a gene: 10. The CDR3 spans 15 residues. CDR3 amino acids: CASSLVSGPAGEQFF. CDR3 DNA sequence: TGTGCCAGCAGCTTGGTTAGCGGGCCCGCCGGGGAGCAGTTCTTC. The complete variable domain, with remaining parts taken from reference TRBV5-6 and TRBJ2-1, reads DAGVTQSPTHLIKTRGQQVTLRCSPKSGHDTVSWYQQALGQGPQFIFQYYEEEERQRGNFPDRFSGHQFPNYSSELNVNALLLGDSALYLCASSLVSGPAGEQFFGPGTRLTVL.

This clonotype came up many times. The chain couples TRBV5-1 to TRBJ2-1; TRBD1 agrees at 8 bases. The CDR3 is 15 amino acids. In germline, CDR1 is SGHRS, CDR2 YFSETQ. V was pared by 1 base and J by 7 bases, with 7 bases of the junction left unmatched. The CDR3 loop reads CASSLYGTGENEQFF. CDR3 coding DNA: TGCGCCAGCAGCTTGTACGGGACAGGCGAAAATGAGCAGTTCTTC. The variable domain in full, with the rest retrieved from reference TRBV5-1 and TRBJ2-1, is KAGVTQTPRYLIKTRGQQVTLSCSPISGHRSVSWYQQTPGQGLQFLFEYFSETQRNKGNFPGRFSGRQFSNSRSEMNVSTLELGDSALYLCASSLYGTGENEQFFGPGTRLTVL.

This clonotype occurred a few times. The chain links TRBV12-3 or TRBV12-4 to TRBJ2-1, with D possibly being TRBD2 (6 bases). This CDR3 has 14 residues. V lost 5 bases and J 4 bases, leaving 12 bases between the germline ends. This CDR3 is CASSPGTLYNEQFF. The CDR3 DNA sequence: TGTGCCAGCAGTCCCGGGACTCTTTACAATGAGCAGTTCTTC.

The sample holds a few counts of this clonotype. V and J are TRBV11-2 and TRBJ2-3, with D maybe TRBD2 (6 bases). The germline V gene has CDR1 SGHAT and CDR2 FQNNGV. The CDR3 consists of 15 residues. V dropped 0 bases and J dropped 10 bases, with 17 bases sitting between them. The CDR3 region has the DNA TGTGCCAGCAGCTTAGAGTTCGGGACTTCTGAAGCGCAGTATTTT. Its translation is CASSLEFGTSEAQYF.

This chain uses TRBV5-1 with TRBJ2-7, with 10 bases identical to TRBD1. V lost 4 bases, J lost 5 bases, and 6 bases stayed unmatched. From germline, CDR1 is SGHRS and CDR2 YFSETQ. The CDR3 consists of 14 residues. The CDR3 loop is CASSTGTGVHEQYF. CDR3 nucleotides: TGCGCCAGCAGCACGGGGACAGGGGTCCACGAGCAGTACTTC.

This clonotype was observed many times. The J gene is TRBJ2-3, the V gene TRBV18; D call uncertain. V lost 3 bases and J lost 2, with 9 bases in between. Looked up from germline, CDR1 is KGHSH and CDR2 is LQKENI. This CDR3 spans 14 amino acids. Written as DNA, the CDR3 is TGTGCCAGCTCACCGGCAGAGAACACAGATACGCAGTATTTT. The encoded protein is CASSPAENTDTQYF.

CDR3 in DNA: TGCGCCAGCAGCTTGGAGGCAGGGAGAGCTGAAGCTTTCTTT. Translated, it gives CASSLEAGRAEAFF. The chain combines TRBV5-1 with TRBJ1-1, with D possibly being TRBD1 (5 bases). The CDR3 loop spans 14 amino acids. V was shortened by 0 bases and J by 6 bases, with 12 bases between the two germline ends. Germline V gene data show CDR1 as SGHRS and CDR2 as YFSETQ. Full variable domain (rest looked up from reference TRBV5-1 and TRBJ1-1): KAGVTQTPRYLIKTRGQQVTLSCSPISGHRSVSWYQQTPGQGLQFLFEYFSETQRNKGNFPGRFSGRQFSNSRSEMNVSTLELGDSALYLCASSLEAGRAEAFFGQGTRLTVV.

The sample holds a few counts of this clonotype. V is TRBV5-5 and J is TRBJ2-7, with 7 bases aligning to TRBD1. The V segment lost 0 bases and the J segment 3 bases; nucleotides outside the gene matches: 3. Germline CDR1 and CDR2: SGHKS and YYEKEE (reference sequence). This CDR3 region has 14 residues. The CDR3 nucleotides are TGTGCCAGCAGCTTGGAGGGGGCCCTCTACGAGCAGTACGTC. Translating it yields CASSLEGALYEQYV.

V usage is TRBV6-5 and J usage is TRBJ2-3; D remains ambiguous. The V end lost 7 bases, the J end lost 4 bases, and 6 bases lay between the germline ends. Germline V CDR1 and CDR2: MNHEY, SVGAGI. This CDR3 is 11 amino acids long. Here the CDR3 DNA reads TGTGCCAGCATGGGCGCAGATACGCAGTATTTT. Translated: CASMGADTQYF.

This clonotype was seen a handful of times. The rearrangement links TRBV3-1 to TRBJ1-2; D unresolved. The V end lost 1 base, the J end lost 6 bases, and 6 bases lay between the germline ends. The V gene's germline CDR1 is LGHDT and CDR2 YNNKEL (reference sequence). The CDR3 runs to 12 residues. CDR3 nucleotide sequence: TGTGCCAGCAGCCAAGGGGGAAATGGCTACACCTTC. It encodes CASSQGGNGYTF.

This chain links TRBV5-1 with TRBJ2-3, with D unclear. Germline V gene data show CDR1 as SGHRS and CDR2 as YFSETQ. Trimming took off 2 bases at V and 0 bases at J, with 4 bases between the two ends. The length of the CDR3 is 13 residues. The CDR3 here is CASSFQSTDTQYF. For the CDR3, the DNA is TGCGCCAGCAGCTTTCAAAGCACAGATACGCAGTATTTT.

The chain joins TRBV12-3 or TRBV12-4 to TRBJ2-1; D call uncertain. Trimming took 2 bases from V and 9 from J, leaving 8 bases between them. The CDR3 runs to 12 residues. The CDR3 region is CASSLQNSEQFF. The CDR3, as DNA: TGTGCCAGCAGTTTACAGAATAGTGAGCAGTTCTTC.

CDR3 nucleotide sequence: TGTGCCAGCAGTGAATGGGTAGGGCAGCCCCAGCATTTT. As protein: CASSEWVGQPQHF. This chain connects TRBV6-1 to TRBJ1-5; D unclear. Trimming shortened V by 2 bases and J by 7 bases, and 9 bases separated the two germline ends. The CDR3 runs to 13 residues. From germline, CDR1 is MNHNS and CDR2 SASEGT.

CDR3 DNA: TGTGCCAGCAGTGGGGGAATGAGCACAGATACGCAGTATTTT. This codes for CASSGGMSTDTQYF. The J gene is TRBJ2-3, the V gene TRBV12-3 or TRBV12-4; D tentatively reads TRBD1 or TRBD2 (5 bases each). The CDR3 is made up of 14 amino acids. Trimming removed 5 bases at V and 0 bases at J, with 9 bases between.

This clonotype was picked up many times. This chain links TRBV7-9 with TRBJ2-2; unclear D gene. CDR1 and CDR2 (germline): SEHNR, FQNEAQ (reference sequence). V lost 3 bases, J lost 3 bases, and 8 bases lay in between. The CDR3 is made up of 14 amino acids. In DNA, the CDR3 is TGTGCCAGCAGCTTTCGACGAGACACCGGGGAGCTGTTTTTT. Its translation: CASSFRRDTGELFF.

The V and J genes are TRBV7-2 and TRBJ1-5; no clear D gene. Per germline, CDR1 SGHTA and CDR2 FQGNSA. The V gene lost 4 bases and the J gene lost 4 bases, with 14 bases spanning the gap. The CDR3 is made up of 15 amino acids. The CDR3 spells CASSSGDLINQPQHF. In DNA form, the CDR3 reads TGTGCCAGCAGCTCGGGAGATCTAATTAATCAGCCCCAGCATTTT.

The chain joins TRBV11-2 to TRBJ2-7; 10 positions match TRBD2. V lost 1 base, J lost 5 bases, and 5 bases stayed unmatched. Germline assignment: CDR1 SGHAT and CDR2 FQNNGV. This CDR3 has 15 residues. CDR3 in amino acids: CASSLGAGGNHEQYF. The CDR3 region has the DNA TGTGCCAGCAGCTTAGGAGCGGGGGGGAATCACGAGCAGTACTTC.

This clonotype was counted only a few times. This rearrangement joins TRBV5-6 to TRBJ2-1, with 7 bases fitting TRBD2. The CDR3 is made up of 14 amino acids. V dropped 1 base and J dropped 10; count of bases not matched to a gene: 8. Germline CDR1 and CDR2: SGHDT and YYEEEE. In nucleotides, the CDR3 is TGTGCCAGCAGCTTGTCTGGCGGGAGCCAAGAGCAGTTCTTC. Translated: CASSLSGGSQEQFF.